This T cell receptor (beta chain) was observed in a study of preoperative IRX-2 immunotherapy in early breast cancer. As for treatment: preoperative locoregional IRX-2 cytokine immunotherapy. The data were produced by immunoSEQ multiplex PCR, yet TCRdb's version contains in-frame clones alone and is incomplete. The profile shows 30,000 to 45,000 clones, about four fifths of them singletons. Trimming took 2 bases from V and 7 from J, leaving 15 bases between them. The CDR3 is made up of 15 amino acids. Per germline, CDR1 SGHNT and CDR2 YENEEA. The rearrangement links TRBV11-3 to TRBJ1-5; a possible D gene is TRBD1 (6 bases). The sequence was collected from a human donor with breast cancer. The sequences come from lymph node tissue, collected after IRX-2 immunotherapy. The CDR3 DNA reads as TGTGCCAGCAGCTTAATCGTGGGGACAAGGCAGCCCCAGCATTTT. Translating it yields CASSLIVGTRQPQHF.